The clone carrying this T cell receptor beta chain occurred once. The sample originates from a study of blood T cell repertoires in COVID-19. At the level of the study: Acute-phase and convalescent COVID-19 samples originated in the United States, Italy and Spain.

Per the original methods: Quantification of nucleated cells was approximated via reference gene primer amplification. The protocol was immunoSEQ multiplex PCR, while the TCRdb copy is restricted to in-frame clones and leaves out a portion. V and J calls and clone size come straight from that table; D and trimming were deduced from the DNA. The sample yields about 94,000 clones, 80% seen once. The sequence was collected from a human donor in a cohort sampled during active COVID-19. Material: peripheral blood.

CDR3 DNA: TGCGCCAGCAGCCTATCGGGTGGGAGGGTCTACGAGCAGTACTTC. Its protein product is CASSLSGGRVYEQYF. The chain recombines TRBV5-1 with TRBJ2-7, with TRBD2 identical over 7 bases. Germline CDR1 is SGHRS and CDR2 is YFSETQ. V gave up 4 bases and J gave up 3 bases; unmatched junction bases: 10. CDR3 length equals 15 residues.